The 5 T cell receptor beta chains given below trace back to one sample, sequenced in a study of T cells after yellow fever vaccination (dated by TCRdb to 2018 to 2020). Receptor amplification or capture employed 5' RACE. The reads were generated on an Illumina HiSeq 2500. TCRdb's own reprocessing of the public reads used fastp at Q25 and MiXCR and kept productive beta chains. Each entry merges the rows of one CDR3 protein and shows their most common DNA and genes. Present in this sample are 120,000 or so distinct CDR3 sequences, about 7% of which were seen just once. In total, the top ten clones hold approximately 3% of the sample. Read against the paper, the sample's treatment or condition label means: live attenuated yellow fever vaccine strain. Source: CD4+ T cells sorted from PBMCs, taken 45 days after the first yellow fever vaccination. Receptors were obtained from a man aged 18 to 30 who received the YFV17D yellow fever vaccine.

This clonotype was seen repeatedly, ten times or more. V usage is TRBV19 and J usage is TRBJ2-1, with 12 bases matching TRBD1. The CDR3 extends over 15 amino acids. Germline assignment: CDR1 LNHDA and CDR2 SQIVND (reference sequence). With V trimmed by 5 bases and J by 7 bases, 6 bases remained unmatched. CDR3 nucleotides: TGTGCCAGTAGTCAACCGGGACAGGGGGCAAATGAGCAGTTCTTC. This gives the protein CASSQPGQGANEQFF.

This clonotype was observed many times. The chain joins TRBV7-6 to TRBJ2-5, with D uncertain. The CDR3 runs 9 residues. With 3 bases removed from V and 7 bases from J, the gap between germline ends came to 0 bases. Germline V lookup: CDR1 SGHVS, CDR2 FNYEAQ. CDR3 bases: TGTGCCAGCAGCTTGACCCAGTACTTC. This codes for CASSLTQYF. Combining the CDR3 with reference TRBV7-6 and TRBJ2-5 gives the whole variable domain GAGVSQSPRYKVTKRGQDVALRCDPISGHVSLYWYRQALGQGPEFLTYFNYEAQQDKSGLPNDRFSAERPEGSISTLTIQRTEQRDSAMYRCASSLTQYFGPGTRLLVL.

In the case of this clonotype: A much larger clone lies one base from this, so it may be a read error. The chain is built from TRBV4-1 and TRBJ1-2; D remains unclear. V shed 4 bases and J shed 8 bases, with 14 bases lying between them. The CDR3 runs to 13 residues. Germline V gene sequence: CDR1 MGHRA, CDR2 YSYEKL. The CDR3 reads CASSLGGSGGYTF. In DNA, the CDR3 is TGCGCCAGCAGCCTAGGCGGCAGTGGGGGCTACACCTTC.

This clonotype has at least ten counts. The V and J genes are TRBV12-3 or TRBV12-4 and TRBJ2-7, with TRBD2 as a possible D gene (9 bases). The CDR3 runs 15 residues. V shed 5 bases and J shed 4 bases, with 18 bases lying between them. The CDR3 DNA sequence: TGTGCCAGCAGTACGGCGGGAGGGGACAGGTACGAGCAGTACTTC. It codes for CASSTAGGDRYEQYF.

This clonotype was counted many times. This chain joins TRBV11-2 and TRBJ2-1; D ambiguous. V dropped 0 bases and J dropped 9 bases, with 9 bases sitting between them. The CDR3 is 13 amino acids. CDR1 is SGHAT, CDR2 FQNNGV, per germline. CDR3 sequence: CASSLDLWLEQFF. The CDR3 nucleotides read TGTGCCAGCAGCTTAGATCTGTGGCTTGAGCAGTTCTTC.